Below, 8 T cell receptor beta chains from the same sample are listed, as sequenced in a study of blood T cell repertoires in COVID-19 (dated by TCRdb to the early 2020s). Libraries were constructed by the immunoSEQ multiplex PCR assay. TCRdb retrieved this table from immuneACCESS and kept in-frame rearrangements only. Not all clones are present; in checked studies, unresolved V genes account for under half, and no reason is known for the remainder. The sample has approximately 26,000 clones on record, around 92% of them singletons. The ten largest account for around 2.1% of the sample. The sequenced material came from peripheral blood. The source is a human donor in a cohort sampled during active COVID-19.

The chain links TRBV12-3 or TRBV12-4 to TRBJ2-1; TRBD1 might be the D (5 bases). V lost 8 bases and J 5 bases, leaving 13 bases between the germline ends. CDR3 length: 13 amino acids. In nucleotides, the CDR3 is TGTGCCAGCGGGATGGGGCAGAACAATGAGCAGTTCTTC. This codes for CASGMGQNNEQFF.

The chain joins TRBV9 to TRBJ2-5; 13 bases match TRBD2. Germline CDR1 reads SGDLS; CDR2 reads YYNGEE. This CDR3 contains 16 residues. Trimming at V came to 0 bases and at J to 7 bases, leaving 6 bases not matched to a gene. The CDR3 DNA reads TGTGCCAGCAGCGTAGCTGGGACTAGCGGGACGGTGACCCAGTACTTC. This gives the protein CASSVAGTSGTVTQYF.

The chain recombines TRBV20-1 with TRBJ1-5, with D perhaps TRBD1 (5 bases). This CDR3 is built from 14 residues. V was cut by 3 bases and J by 3 bases, with 12 bases left in between. From germline, CDR1 is DFQATT and CDR2 SNEGSKA (reference sequence). The CDR3 DNA sequence: TGCAGTGCTAGTTCAGACAGTGACAATCAGCCCCAGCATTTT. Protein: CSASSDSDNQPQHF.

This clone came up a few times. This chain links TRBV24-1 with TRBJ1-3; 9 bases line up with TRBD1. V shed 4 bases and J 6 bases; nucleotides not matched to a gene: 9. Germline V gene data show CDR1 as KGHDR and CDR2 as SFDVKD. The CDR3 loop spans 16 amino acids. In DNA, the CDR3 is TGTGCCACCAGTGACCCTCCGGGACAGGGCCCAAACACCATATATTTT. Translating it yields CATSDPPGQGPNTIYF.

This chain uses TRBV7-8 with TRBJ2-5, with TRBD2 matching over 9 bases. The CDR3 has 16 residues. V shed 1 base and J 5 bases; nucleotides not matched to a gene: 8. Per germline, CDR1 SGHVS and CDR2 FQNEAQ. Here the CDR3 reads CASSLGGGRAGETQYF. The CDR3, as DNA: TGTGCCAGCAGCTTAGGAGGCGGGAGGGCCGGGGAGACCCAGTACTTC.

The genes are TRBV13 and TRBJ1-2; possibly TRBD1 for D (6 bases). Deletions cut 3 bases from V and 7 bases from J, with 9 bases between. Germline assignment: CDR1 PRHDT and CDR2 FYEKMQ (reference sequence). This CDR3 is built from 12 residues. The CDR3 coding sequence is TGTGCCAGCAGCTTCAACAGGGTTGGCTACACCTTC. It specifies CASSFNRVGYTF.

The chain employs TRBV3-1 (or the pseudogene TRBV3-2) and TRBJ2-1; 16 bases match TRBD2. This CDR3 region has 17 residues. The germline gives CDR1 LGHDT, CDR2 YNNKEL (reference sequence). V lost 5 bases to trimming and J lost 3 bases; unmatched junction nucleotides: 4. CDR3 in amino acids: CASSYGTSGGVYNEQFF. DNA for the CDR3: TGTGCCAGCAGCTACGGGACTAGCGGGGGGGTCTACAATGAGCAGTTCTTC.

V is TRBV19 and J is TRBJ1-5, with D perhaps TRBD1 (6 bases). Trimming cost V 6 bases and J 7 bases, with 19 bases left between them. The V gene's germline CDR1 is LNHDA and CDR2 SQIVND (reference sequence). This CDR3 is built from 15 residues. The CDR3 sequence: CASSRQEISGQPQHF. CDR3 nucleotides: TGTGCCAGTAGCCGACAGGAGATCAGCGGCCAGCCCCAGCATTTT.